This T cell receptor beta chain emerged from a study of shared T cell receptors in the human thymus. This table comes from immunoSEQ multiplex PCR, and its TCRdb copy is limited to in-frame clones, with some not included. Of about 660,000 clones detected, about 87% appear once; the ten largest clones hold more than 0.009%. Germline V gives CDR1 LGHNA, CDR2 YSLEER. This CDR3 is built from 21 residues. V lost 0 bases, J lost 0 bases, and 18 bases stayed unmatched. Another study also made use of these data, one on human thymus T cells. As that report states: Corrective heart surgery yielded resections, and these provided the thymus tissue. Related research has reported that thymic repertoires overlap highly among unrelated individuals.

Source material: thymocytes. V is TRBV4-3 and J is TRBJ2-7, with 9 bases that match TRBD2. The sequence was collected from a boy younger than two with a congenital heart defect. As DNA, the CDR3 is TGCGCCAGCAGCCAAGATCGGGCCGCACTAGCGGGCATCCAAGTCTCCTACGAGCAGTACTTC. The encoded protein is CASSQDRAALAGIQVSYEQYF.